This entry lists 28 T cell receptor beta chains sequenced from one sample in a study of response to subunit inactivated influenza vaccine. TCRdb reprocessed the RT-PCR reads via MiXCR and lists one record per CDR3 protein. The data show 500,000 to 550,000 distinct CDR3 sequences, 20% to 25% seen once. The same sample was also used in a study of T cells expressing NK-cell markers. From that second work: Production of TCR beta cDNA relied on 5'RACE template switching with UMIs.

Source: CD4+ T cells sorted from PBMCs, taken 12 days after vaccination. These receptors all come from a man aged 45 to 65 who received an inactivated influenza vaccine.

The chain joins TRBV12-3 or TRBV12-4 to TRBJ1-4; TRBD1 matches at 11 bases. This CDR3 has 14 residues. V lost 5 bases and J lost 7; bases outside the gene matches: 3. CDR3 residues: CASSRGTGGEKLFF. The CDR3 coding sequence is TGTGCCAGCAGTCGGGGGACAGGGGGTGAAAAACTGTTTTTT.

Here the CDR3 DNA reads TGTGCCAGCAACTTCCCAGGGGGCAATGAGCAGTTCTTC. Translating it yields CASNFPGGNEQFF. The chain combines TRBV7-9 with TRBJ2-1, with TRBD1 matching 7 bases. CDR1 is SEHNR and CDR2 is FQNEAQ in the germline V gene (reference sequence). The length of the CDR3 is 13 residues. V lost 7 bases and J lost 6; bases outside the gene matches: 6. The complete variable domain, with remaining parts taken from reference TRBV7-9 and TRBJ2-1, reads DTGVSQNPRHKITKRGQNVTFRCDPISEHNRLYWYRQTLGQGPEFLTYFQNEAQLEKSRLLSDRFSAERPKGSFSTLEIQRTEQGDSAMYLCASNFPGGNEQFFGPGTRLTVL.

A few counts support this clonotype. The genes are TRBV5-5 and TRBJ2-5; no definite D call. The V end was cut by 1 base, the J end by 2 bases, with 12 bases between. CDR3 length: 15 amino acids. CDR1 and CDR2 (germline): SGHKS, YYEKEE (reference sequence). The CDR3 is CASSLIGQAQETQYF. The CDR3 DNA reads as TGTGCCAGCAGCTTGATAGGGCAGGCTCAAGAGACCCAGTACTTC. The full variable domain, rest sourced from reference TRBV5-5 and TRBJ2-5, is DAGVTQSPTHLIKTRGQQVTLRCSPISGHKSVSWYQQVLGQGPQFIFQYYEKEERGRGNFPDRFSARQFPNYSSELNVNALLLGDSALYLCASSLIGQAQETQYFGPGTRLLVL.

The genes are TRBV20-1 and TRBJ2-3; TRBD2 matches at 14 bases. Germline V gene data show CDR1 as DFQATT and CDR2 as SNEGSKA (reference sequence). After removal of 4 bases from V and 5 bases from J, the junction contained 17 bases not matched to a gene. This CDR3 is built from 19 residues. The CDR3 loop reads CSAKKRTSGRKFFGDTQYF. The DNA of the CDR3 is TGCAGTGCTAAAAAGAGGACTAGCGGGAGGAAATTCTTCGGAGATACGCAGTATTTT.

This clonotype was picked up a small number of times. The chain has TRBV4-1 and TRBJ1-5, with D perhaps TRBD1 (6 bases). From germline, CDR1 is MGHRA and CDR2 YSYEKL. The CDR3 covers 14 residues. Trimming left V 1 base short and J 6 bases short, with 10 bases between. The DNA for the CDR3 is TGCGCCAGCAGCCAAGCAGGGGACTTTCAGCCCCAGCATTTT. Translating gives CASSQAGDFQPQHF.

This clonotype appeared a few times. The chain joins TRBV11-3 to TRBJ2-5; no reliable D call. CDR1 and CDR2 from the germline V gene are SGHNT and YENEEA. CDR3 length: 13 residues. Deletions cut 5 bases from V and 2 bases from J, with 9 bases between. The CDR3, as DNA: TGTGCCAGCAGCATTGTGTTTCAAGAGACCCAGTACTTC. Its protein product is CASSIVFQETQYF.

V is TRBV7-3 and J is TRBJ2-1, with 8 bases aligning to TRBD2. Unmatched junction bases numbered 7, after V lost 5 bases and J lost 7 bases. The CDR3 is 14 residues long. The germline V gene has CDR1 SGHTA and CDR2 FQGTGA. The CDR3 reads CASSTGRAGNEQFF. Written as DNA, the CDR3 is TGTGCCAGCAGCACCGGGAGGGCTGGGAATGAGCAGTTCTTC.

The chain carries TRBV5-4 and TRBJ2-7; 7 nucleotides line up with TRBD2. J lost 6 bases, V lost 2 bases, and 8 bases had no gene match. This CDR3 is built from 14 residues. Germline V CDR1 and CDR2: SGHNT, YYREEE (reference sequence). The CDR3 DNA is TGTGCCAGCAGCTTAAGCGGGATGTCCCTCGAGCAGTACTTC. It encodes CASSLSGMSLEQYF. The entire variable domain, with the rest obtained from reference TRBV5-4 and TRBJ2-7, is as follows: ETGVTQSPTHLIKTRGQQVTLRCSSQSGHNTVSWYQQALGQGPQFIFQYYREEENGRGNFPPRFSGLQFPNYSSELNVNALELDDSALYLCASSLSGMSLEQYFGPGTRLTVT.

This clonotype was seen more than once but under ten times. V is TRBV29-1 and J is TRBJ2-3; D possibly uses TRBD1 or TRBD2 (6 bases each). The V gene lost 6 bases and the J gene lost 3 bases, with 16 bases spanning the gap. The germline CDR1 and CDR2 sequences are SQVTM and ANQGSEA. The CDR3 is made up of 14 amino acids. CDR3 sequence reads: CSVEQGGRTDTQYF. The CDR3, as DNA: TGCAGCGTGGAACAGGGAGGCCGGACAGATACGCAGTATTTT.

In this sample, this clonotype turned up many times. The CDR3 region has the DNA TGTGCCAGCAGTTTAGTTCGGGGGAGTTCACCCCTCCACTTT. It yields the protein CASSLVRGSSPLHF. The chain is built from TRBV12-3 or TRBV12-4 and TRBJ1-6; the D gene is possibly TRBD1 (5 bases). The CDR3 length is 14 residues. Between the trimmed V and J ends, which lost 1 base and 9 bases, there was a span of 10 bases.

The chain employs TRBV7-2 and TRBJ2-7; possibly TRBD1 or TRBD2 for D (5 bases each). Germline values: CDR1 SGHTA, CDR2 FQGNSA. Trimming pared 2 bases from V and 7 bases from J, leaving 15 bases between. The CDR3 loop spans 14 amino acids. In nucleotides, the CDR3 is TGTGCCAGCAGCTTATCGAGGGTCCAGGGTGAGCAGTACTTC. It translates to CASSLSRVQGEQYF.

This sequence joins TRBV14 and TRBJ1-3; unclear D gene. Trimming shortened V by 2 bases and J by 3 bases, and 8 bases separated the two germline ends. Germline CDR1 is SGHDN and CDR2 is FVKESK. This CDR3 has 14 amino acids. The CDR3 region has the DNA TGTGCCAGCAGCCAAATAGCCCTTGGAAACACCATATATTTT. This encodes CASSQIALGNTIYF.

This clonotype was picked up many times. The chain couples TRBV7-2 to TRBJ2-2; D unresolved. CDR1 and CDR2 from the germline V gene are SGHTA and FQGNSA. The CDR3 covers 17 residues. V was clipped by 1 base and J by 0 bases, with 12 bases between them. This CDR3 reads CASSLVSAVANTGELFF. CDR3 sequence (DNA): TGTGCCAGCAGCTTAGTTTCCGCGGTCGCGAACACCGGGGAGCTGTTTTTT.

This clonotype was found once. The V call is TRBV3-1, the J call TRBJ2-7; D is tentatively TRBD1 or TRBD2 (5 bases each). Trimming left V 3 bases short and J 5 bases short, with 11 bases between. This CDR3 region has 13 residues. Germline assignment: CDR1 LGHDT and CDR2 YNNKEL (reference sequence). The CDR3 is CASSHGRGHEQYF. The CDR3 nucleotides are TGTGCCAGCAGCCATGGTCGGGGCCACGAGCAGTACTTC.

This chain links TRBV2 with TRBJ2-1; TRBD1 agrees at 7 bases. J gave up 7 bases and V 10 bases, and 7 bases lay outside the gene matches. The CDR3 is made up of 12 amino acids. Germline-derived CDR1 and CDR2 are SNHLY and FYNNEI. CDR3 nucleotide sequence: TGTGCCACTAGACAGGGATGGAATGAGCAGTTCTTC. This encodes CATRQGWNEQFF.

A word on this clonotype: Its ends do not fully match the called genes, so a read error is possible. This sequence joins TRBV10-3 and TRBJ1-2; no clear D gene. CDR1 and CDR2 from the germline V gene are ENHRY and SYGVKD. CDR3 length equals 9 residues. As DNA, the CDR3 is TGTGCCATCACCGCGGCAGTCAGCTTC. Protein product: CAITAAVSF.

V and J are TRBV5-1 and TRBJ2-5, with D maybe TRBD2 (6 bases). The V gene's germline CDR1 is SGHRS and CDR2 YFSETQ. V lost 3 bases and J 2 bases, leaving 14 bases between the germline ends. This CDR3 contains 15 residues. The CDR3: CASSSSEGTQETQYF. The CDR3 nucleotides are TGCGCCAGCAGCTCCTCAGAAGGGACTCAAGAGACCCAGTACTTC.

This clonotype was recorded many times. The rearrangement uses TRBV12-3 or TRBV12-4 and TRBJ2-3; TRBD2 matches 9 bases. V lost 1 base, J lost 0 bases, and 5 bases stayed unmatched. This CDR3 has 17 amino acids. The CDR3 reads CASSLGISGGSTDTQYF. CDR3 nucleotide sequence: TGTGCCAGCAGTTTAGGGATTAGCGGGGGTAGCACAGATACGCAGTATTTT.

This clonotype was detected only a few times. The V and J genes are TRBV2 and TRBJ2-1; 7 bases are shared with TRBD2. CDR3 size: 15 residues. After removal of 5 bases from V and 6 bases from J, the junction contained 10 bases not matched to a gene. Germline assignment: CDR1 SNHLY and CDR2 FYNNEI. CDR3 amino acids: CASSPRAGETNEQFF. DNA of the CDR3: TGTGCCAGCAGTCCGCGCGCGGGGGAGACCAATGAGCAGTTCTTC.

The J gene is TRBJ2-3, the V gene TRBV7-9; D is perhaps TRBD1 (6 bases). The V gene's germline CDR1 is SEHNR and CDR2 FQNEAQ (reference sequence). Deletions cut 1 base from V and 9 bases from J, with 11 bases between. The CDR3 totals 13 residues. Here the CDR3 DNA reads TGTGCCAGCAGCTTAGTGGGCACAGGGACGCAGTATTTT. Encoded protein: CASSLVGTGTQYF.

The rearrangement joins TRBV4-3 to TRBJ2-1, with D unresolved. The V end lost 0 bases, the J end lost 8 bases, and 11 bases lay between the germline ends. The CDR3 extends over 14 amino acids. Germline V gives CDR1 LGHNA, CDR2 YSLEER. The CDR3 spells CASSQEDGRDEQFF. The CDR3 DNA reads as TGCGCCAGCAGCCAAGAGGATGGGCGCGATGAGCAGTTCTTC.

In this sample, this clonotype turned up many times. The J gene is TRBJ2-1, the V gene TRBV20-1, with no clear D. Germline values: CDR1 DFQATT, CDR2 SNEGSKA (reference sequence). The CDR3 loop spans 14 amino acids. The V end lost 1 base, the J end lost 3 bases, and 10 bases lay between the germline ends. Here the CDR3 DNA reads TGCAGTGCTAGAGGCCAGAGTGTCTACAATGAGCAGTTCTTC. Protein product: CSARGQSVYNEQFF.

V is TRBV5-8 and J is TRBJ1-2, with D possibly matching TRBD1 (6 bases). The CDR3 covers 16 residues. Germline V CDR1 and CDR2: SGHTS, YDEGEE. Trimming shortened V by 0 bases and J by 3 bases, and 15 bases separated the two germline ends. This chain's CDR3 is CASSLVPGASDYGYTF. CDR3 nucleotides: TGTGCCAGCAGCTTGGTCCCGGGGGCGAGTGACTATGGCTACACCTTC.

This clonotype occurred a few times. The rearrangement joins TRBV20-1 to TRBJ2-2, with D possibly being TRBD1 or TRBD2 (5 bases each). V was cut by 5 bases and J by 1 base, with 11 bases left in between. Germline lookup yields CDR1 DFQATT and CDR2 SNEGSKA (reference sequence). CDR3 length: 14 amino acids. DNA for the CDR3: TGCAGTGCTCACCCGGGGCAGAACACCGGGGAGCTGTTTTTT. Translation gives CSAHPGQNTGELFF.

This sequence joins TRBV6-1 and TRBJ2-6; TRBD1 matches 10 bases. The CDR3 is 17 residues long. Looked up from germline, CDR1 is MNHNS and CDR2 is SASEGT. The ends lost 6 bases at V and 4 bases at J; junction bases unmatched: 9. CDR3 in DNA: TGTGCCAGCAGGCTCGAGACAGGGGGCACCGGGGCCAACGTCCTGACTTTC. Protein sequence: CASRLETGGTGANVLTF.

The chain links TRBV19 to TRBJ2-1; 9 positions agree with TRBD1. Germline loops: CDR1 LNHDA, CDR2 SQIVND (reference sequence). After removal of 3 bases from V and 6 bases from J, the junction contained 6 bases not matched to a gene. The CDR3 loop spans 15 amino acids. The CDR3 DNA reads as TGTGCCAGTAGTATCCGACAGGGGGGGCGCAATGAGCAGTTCTTC. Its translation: CASSIRQGGRNEQFF.

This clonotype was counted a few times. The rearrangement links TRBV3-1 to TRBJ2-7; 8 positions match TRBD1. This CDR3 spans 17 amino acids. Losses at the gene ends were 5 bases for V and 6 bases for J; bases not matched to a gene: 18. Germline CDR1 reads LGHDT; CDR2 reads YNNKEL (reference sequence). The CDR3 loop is CASSAFSGTGKVGEQYF. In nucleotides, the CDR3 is TGTGCCAGCAGCGCGTTTTCCGGGACAGGAAAGGTTGGCGAGCAGTACTTC.

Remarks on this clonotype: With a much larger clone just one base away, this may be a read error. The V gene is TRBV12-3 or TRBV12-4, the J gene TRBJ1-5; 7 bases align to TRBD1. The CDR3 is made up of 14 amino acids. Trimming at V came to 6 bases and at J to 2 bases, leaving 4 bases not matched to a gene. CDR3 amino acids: CASSHTGGNQPQHF. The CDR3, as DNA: TGTGCCAGCAGCCATACAGGGGGCAATCAGCCCCAGCATTTT.